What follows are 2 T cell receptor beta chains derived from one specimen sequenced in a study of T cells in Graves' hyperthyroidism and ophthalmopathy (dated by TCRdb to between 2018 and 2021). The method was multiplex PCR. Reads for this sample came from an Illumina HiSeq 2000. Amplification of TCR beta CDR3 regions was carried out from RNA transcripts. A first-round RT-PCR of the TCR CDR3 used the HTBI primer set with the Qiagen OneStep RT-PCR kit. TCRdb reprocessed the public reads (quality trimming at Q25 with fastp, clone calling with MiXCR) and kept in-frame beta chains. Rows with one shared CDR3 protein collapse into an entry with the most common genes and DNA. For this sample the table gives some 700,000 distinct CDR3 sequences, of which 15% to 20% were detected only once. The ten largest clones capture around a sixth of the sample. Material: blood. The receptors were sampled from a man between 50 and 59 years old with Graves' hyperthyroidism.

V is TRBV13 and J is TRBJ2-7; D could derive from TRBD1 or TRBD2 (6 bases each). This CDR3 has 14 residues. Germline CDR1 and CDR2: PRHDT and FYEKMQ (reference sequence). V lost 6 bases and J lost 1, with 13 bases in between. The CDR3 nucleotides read TGTGCCAGCAGAAGAGGCGGGACATCCTACGAGCAGTACTTC. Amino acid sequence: CASRRGGTSYEQYF.

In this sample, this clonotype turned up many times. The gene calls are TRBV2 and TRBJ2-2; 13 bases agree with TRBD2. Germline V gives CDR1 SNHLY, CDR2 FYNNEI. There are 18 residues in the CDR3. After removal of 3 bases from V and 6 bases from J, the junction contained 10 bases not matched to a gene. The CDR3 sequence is CASSDWGLAGNVAGELFF. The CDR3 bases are TGTGCCAGCAGTGATTGGGGACTAGCGGGAAACGTCGCCGGGGAGCTGTTTTTT.